These 22 T cell receptor beta chains were sequenced from one sample in a study of OX40 agonist ivuxolimab in advanced cancers. Data came from immunoSEQ multiplex PCR; TCRdb stores just in-frame clones and leaves some out. Of tens of thousands of clones listed, approximately 85% were seen once; the top ten hold around 3.4%. The specimen was CD4+ or CD8+ T cells sorted from blood, collected in a trial of the OX40 agonist ivuxolimab. The receptors shown here come from an adult with an advanced solid tumor such as melanoma, head and neck, liver or kidney cancer.

The rearrangement uses TRBV5-6 and TRBJ1-5, with 7 nucleotides matching TRBD1. Germline V gives CDR1 SGHDT, CDR2 YYEEEE. J was trimmed by 4 bases and V by 4 bases; bases with no gene match: 8. This CDR3 has 15 amino acids. CDR3: CASSQTGRANQPQHF. CDR3 sequence (DNA): TGTGCCAGCAGCCAGACAGGGAGGGCAAATCAGCCCCAGCATTTT.

The CDR3 coding sequence is TGCGCCAGCAGCGCACAAGGGGGCCTCAATCAGCCCCAGCATTTT. It codes for CASSAQGGLNQPQHF. The chain recombines TRBV5-1 with TRBJ1-5; 7 bases fit TRBD1. The length of the CDR3 is 15 residues. V gave up 4 bases and J gave up 3 bases; unmatched junction bases: 7. In germline, CDR1 is SGHRS, CDR2 YFSETQ.

V usage is TRBV27 and J usage is TRBJ2-1; D not resolved. CDR1 is MNHEY and CDR2 is SMNVEV in the germline V gene (reference sequence). With 5 bases removed from V and 8 bases from J, the gap between germline ends came to 13 bases. The CDR3 runs 13 residues. CDR3 residues: CASSPSSRDEQFF. The CDR3 nucleotides read TGTGCCAGCAGTCCGAGTAGCAGAGATGAGCAGTTCTTC.

This sequence joins TRBV18 and TRBJ2-3; the D gene is possibly TRBD2 (5 bases). Trimming shortened V by 5 bases and J by 6 bases, and 15 bases separated the two germline ends. CDR3 length equals 14 residues. Germline V gives CDR1 KGHSH, CDR2 LQKENI. The CDR3 DNA follows: TGTGCCAGCTCAAATATCGTAGCGATGGATACGCAGTATTTT. Encoded protein: CASSNIVAMDTQYF.

The chain recombines TRBV9 with TRBJ2-2, with 16 bases that match TRBD2. CDR3 length: 20 amino acids. Trimming took 0 bases from V and 5 from J; bases not matched to a gene: 10. Germline V gives CDR1 SGDLS, CDR2 YYNGEE. As DNA, the CDR3 is TGTGCCAGCAGCGTAGAGGCCGGGACTAGCGGGAGGGCCTATACCGGGGAGCTGTTTTTT. This translates into CASSVEAGTSGRAYTGELFF.

The rearrangement uses TRBV28 and TRBJ2-6; 7 positions match TRBD1. The ends lost 5 bases at V and 2 bases at J; junction bases unmatched: 6. This CDR3 spans 16 amino acids. Germline CDR1 and CDR2: MDHEN and SYDVKM. This CDR3 is CASSHIQGTGANVLTF. The CDR3 nucleotides read TGTGCCAGCAGTCATATACAGGGGACTGGGGCCAACGTCCTGACTTTC.

The gene calls are TRBV9 and TRBJ1-2; a weak D match, TRBD1 (5 bases). Germline assignment: CDR1 SGDLS and CDR2 YYNGEE. The CDR3 sequence is 15 residues long. With 4 bases removed from V and 3 bases from J, the gap between germline ends came to 16 bases. In nucleotides, the CDR3 is TGTGCCAGCAGCCCGCGGGACGAACCCTACTATGGCTACACCTTC. It encodes CASSPRDEPYYGYTF.

V is TRBV27 and J is TRBJ2-7; 10 bases fit TRBD2. The junction had 11 bases not matched to a gene; V was cut back by 0 bases and J by 0 bases. The CDR3 has 19 amino acids. Germline V gives CDR1 MNHEY, CDR2 SMNVEV (reference sequence). This CDR3 reads CASSLSMASGRLTSYEQYF. The CDR3 DNA follows: TGTGCCAGCAGTTTATCGATGGCTAGCGGGAGACTTACCTCCTACGAGCAGTACTTC.

V and J are TRBV29-1 and TRBJ2-2, with 15 nucleotides matching TRBD2. Germline values: CDR1 SQVTM, CDR2 ANQGSEA. This CDR3 is built from 17 residues. The J segment lost 4 bases and the V segment lost 6 bases, leaving 9 bases of the junction unmatched. This CDR3 is CSVGRTSGREGTGELFF. The DNA of the CDR3 is TGCAGCGTGGGTAGGACTAGCGGGAGGGAGGGCACCGGGGAGCTGTTTTTT.

This chain links TRBV28 with TRBJ2-1, with 8 nucleotides matching TRBD2. Germline loops: CDR1 MDHEN, CDR2 SYDVKM. V lost 7 bases, J lost 7 bases, and 15 bases stayed unmatched. CDR3 length equals 16 residues. The CDR3 loop reads CASNLYAAGAGNEQFF. DNA for the CDR3: TGTGCCAGCAATCTTTACGCAGCGGGAGCGGGTAATGAGCAGTTCTTC.

CDR3 loop: CASSWRAKQYF. For the CDR3, the DNA is TGTGCCAGCAGCTGGAGGGCCAAGCAGTACTTC. V is TRBV7-2 and J is TRBJ2-7; D perhaps matches TRBD2 (6 bases). Germline loops: CDR1 SGHTA, CDR2 FQGNSA. Trimming took 4 bases from V and 8 from J, leaving 9 bases between them. CDR3 size: 11 residues. Variable domain in full (rest from reference TRBV7-2 and TRBJ2-7): GAGVSQSPSNKVTEKGKDVELRCDPISGHTALYWYRQSLGQGLEFLIYFQGNSAPDKSGLPSDRFSAERTGGSVSTLTIQRTQQEDSAVYLCASSWRAKQYFGPGTRLTVT.

The chain couples TRBV7-9 to TRBJ2-5; the D gene is possibly TRBD2 (6 bases). V was clipped by 5 bases and J by 5 bases, with 12 bases between them. The CDR3 is 13 residues long. CDR1 is SEHNR, CDR2 FQNEAQ, per germline (reference sequence). CDR3 bases: TGTGCCAGCAGCCTAAGCGGGCTGGAGACCCAGTACTTC. It specifies CASSLSGLETQYF.

The chain has TRBV25-1 and TRBJ2-7; D remains ambiguous. Trimming left V 5 bases short and J 0 bases short, with 8 bases between. The CDR3 has 13 residues. Germline V lookup: CDR1 MGHDK, CDR2 SYGVNS. CDR3 bases: TGTGCCAGCAGTCCTGGTCCCTCCTACGAGCAGTACTTC. This encodes CASSPGPSYEQYF.

This clone has only a few counts. V is TRBV19 and J is TRBJ1-4; the D is unclear. Germline V lookup: CDR1 LNHDA, CDR2 SQIVND (reference sequence). Trimming pared 7 bases from V and 2 bases from J, leaving 11 bases between. The CDR3 consists of 14 residues. The CDR3 DNA sequence: TGTGCCAGTAATGTGGCGGGTACTAATGAAAAACTGTTTTTT. This encodes CASNVAGTNEKLFF. Supplemented by reference TRBV19 and TRBJ1-4, the full variable domain reads DGGITQSPKYLFRKEGQNVTLSCEQNLNHDAMYWYRQDPGQGLRLIYYSQIVNDFQKGDIAEGYSVSREKKESFPLTVTSAQKNPTAFYLCASNVAGTNEKLFFGSGTQLSVL.

The chain recombines TRBV5-4 with TRBJ1-1; D may be TRBD1 (5 bases). Germline V gene lookup returns CDR1 SGHNT and CDR2 YYREEE (reference sequence). The CDR3 is made up of 13 amino acids. The V and J ends lost 1 base and 3 bases respectively, with 7 bases between them. CDR3 nucleotides: TGTGCCAGCAGCTTGTTGGGGGACACTGAAGCTTTCTTT. Translated: CASSLLGDTEAFF.

On this clone itself: Other DNA sequences of this sample code for an identical CDR3. This chain links TRBV18 with TRBJ2-2; D remains ambiguous. The germline gives CDR1 KGHSH, CDR2 LQKENI. The CDR3 contains 13 residues. V was pared by 1 base and J by 5 bases, with 5 bases between. This CDR3 is CASSPQDTGELFF. The CDR3 nucleotides are TGTGCCAGCTCACCACAGGATACCGGGGAGCTGTTTTTT. The full variable domain, in which reference TRBV18 and TRBJ2-2 provide the parts outside the CDR3, is NAGVMQNPRHLVRRRGQEARLRCSPMKGHSHVYWYRQLPEEGLKFMVYLQKENIIDESGMPKERFSAEFPKEGPSILRIQQVVRGDSAAYFCASSPQDTGELFFGEGSRLTVL.

The chain recombines TRBV5-1 with TRBJ1-1, with 7 bases lining up with TRBD1. V shed 3 bases, J shed 7 bases, and the junction held 9 bases outside the gene matches. Germline CDR1 and CDR2: SGHRS and YFSETQ. The CDR3 is made up of 14 amino acids. CDR3 DNA: TGCGCCAGCAGCTCGGGACAGTTAGACGGTGAAGCTTTCTTT. Protein: CASSSGQLDGEAFF.

This chain joins TRBV6-1 and TRBJ1-2; 7 bases are a match to TRBD1. The CDR3 length is 15 residues. The germline gives CDR1 MNHNS, CDR2 SASEGT. The trim removed 6 bases at V and 8 bases at J, leaving 15 bases unmatched. CDR3 DNA sequence: TGTGCCAGCAGCCTTCCCGGGACAGCCTTTGTCGGCTACACCTTC. It codes for CASSLPGTAFVGYTF.

This sequence joins TRBV7-9 and TRBJ1-3; no definite D call. The V gene's germline CDR1 is SEHNR and CDR2 FQNEAQ (reference sequence). Trimming shortened V by 3 bases and J by 0 bases, and 12 bases separated the two germline ends. The CDR3 runs to 16 residues. CDR3 protein: CASSFPQSFSGNTIYF. CDR3 nucleotides: TGTGCCAGCAGCTTTCCACAAAGCTTCTCTGGAAACACCATATATTTT.

The chain couples TRBV5-1 to TRBJ2-3; TRBD2 agrees at 13 bases. The germline gives CDR1 SGHRS, CDR2 YFSETQ. This CDR3 has 14 amino acids. Unmatched junction bases numbered 0, after V lost 7 bases and J lost 1 base. CDR3 sequence: CASGTSGGTDTQYF. The CDR3 DNA sequence: TGCGCCAGCGGGACTAGCGGGGGCACAGATACGCAGTATTTT.

The V call is TRBV6-4, the J call TRBJ2-3, with TRBD1 identical over 10 bases. The CDR3 spans 14 residues. From germline, CDR1 is MRHNA and CDR2 SNTAGT. Unmatched junction bases numbered 4, after V lost 6 bases and J lost 4 bases. CDR3 nucleotides: TGTGCCAGCAGCCGGGACAGGGGACCAGATACGCAGTATTTT. Amino acid sequence: CASSRDRGPDTQYF.

In nucleotides, the CDR3 is TGTGCCAGCAGCGTCTCCCCAGGGGAGGGTCATGAAAAACTGTTTTTT. Protein sequence: CASSVSPGEGHEKLFF. This chain joins TRBV9 and TRBJ1-4; perhaps TRBD1 as D (6 bases). V lost 2 bases and J lost 6, with 17 bases in between. CDR3 length equals 16 residues. The germline V gene has CDR1 SGDLS and CDR2 YYNGEE.